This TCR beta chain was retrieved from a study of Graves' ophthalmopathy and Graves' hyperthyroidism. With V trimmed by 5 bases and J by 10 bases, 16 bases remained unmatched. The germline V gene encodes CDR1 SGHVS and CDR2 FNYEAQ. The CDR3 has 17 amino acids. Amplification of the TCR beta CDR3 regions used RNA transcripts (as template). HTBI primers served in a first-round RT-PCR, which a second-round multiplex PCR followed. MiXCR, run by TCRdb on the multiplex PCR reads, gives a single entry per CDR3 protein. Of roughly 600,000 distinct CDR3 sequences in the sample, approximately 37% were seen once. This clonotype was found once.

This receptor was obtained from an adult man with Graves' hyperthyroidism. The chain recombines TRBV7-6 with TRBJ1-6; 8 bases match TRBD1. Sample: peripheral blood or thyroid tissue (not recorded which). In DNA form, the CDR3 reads TGTGCCAGCAGCCTCGGATTGGGGACAGGTGGCGCATCACCCCTCCACTTT. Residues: CASSLGLGTGGASPLHF.